These T cell receptor beta chains were read from a single sample in a study of cytomegalovirus exposure and HLA in healthy donors. TCRdb's copy holds only in-frame clones and misses some; the assay was immunoSEQ multiplex PCR. This table holds 140,000 or so clones, roughly 62% found once. Sequences were obtained from PBMCs. The receptor source for this set is a male donor in good health and CMV-seronegative. The CDR3 runs from the conserved cysteine through the conserved F or W. Fields, in order: clone size, J gene, V gene, D gene, CDR3 DNA, CDR3 protein. The D gene is left open where the match is weak. Part of the rows lack a size; the others show once, few, many or a class for expanded clones.

>NA|TRBJ2-6|TRBV6-5|TRBD1
TGTGCCAGCAGTTTAGGACAGGCTGGGGCCAACGTCCTGACTTTC
CASSLGQAGANVLTF
>NA|TRBJ1-1|TRBV9|NA
TGTGCCAGCAGCCAACGCCCTCAAAGGGGCACTGAAGCTTTCTTT
CASSQRPQRGTEAFF
>NA|TRBJ1-3|TRBV10-3|NA
TGTGCCATCACACCAGGGTCGGCCGGAAACACCATATATTTT
CAITPGSAGNTIYF
>NA|TRBJ1-1|TRBV19|NA
TGTGCCAGTAGCCATAGGGTGGGGGGGGATATGAACACTGAAGCTTTCTTT
CASSHRVGGDMNTEAFF
>once|TRBJ2-7|TRBV30|NA
TGTGCCTGGAGTGGAGACAGGAGTGGGGTCTACGAGCAGTACTTC
CAWSGDRSGVYEQYF
>NA|TRBJ1-2|TRBV5-4|NA
TGTGCCAGCAGCTTGGTAGGGAGCTATGGCTACACCTTC
CASSLVGSYGYTF
>NA|TRBJ1-2|TRBV28|NA
TGTGCCAGCAGTTTAAGTAAGGGAGGGGATGGCTACACCTTC
CASSLSKGGDGYTF
>NA|TRBJ1-1|TRBV5-1|TRBD1
TGCGCCAGCAGCTCCACAGGGGCCACAAACACTGAAGCTTTCTTT
CASSSTGATNTEAFF
>NA|TRBJ1-2|TRBV11-2|TRBD1
TGTGCCAGCAGCTTATCAGGGGGACAGGGGGCTGACTATGGCTACACCTTC
CASSLSGGQGADYGYTF
>NA|TRBJ1-1|TRBV7-9|NA
TGTGCCCGCAGCCTCCCCGGGACAACCCCGAACACTGAAGCTTTCTTT
CARSLPGTTPNTEAFF
>NA|TRBJ2-1|TRBV7-3|NA
TGTGCCAGTAGGCTTACAGGAAGCAATGAGCAGTTCTTC
CASRLTGSNEQFF
>few|TRBJ1-2|TRBV6-1|NA
TGTGCCAGCAGTGAAGGTGCCGGGTATGGCTACACCTTC
CASSEGAGYGYTF